The TCR beta chain under discussion was sequenced for a study of blood T cell repertoires in COVID-19. Study-wide background: The United States, Italy and Spain were the sources of the acute and convalescent COVID-19 samples.

V lost 3 bases to trimming and J lost 0 bases, with 13 bases between them. Germline V lookup: CDR1 DFQATT, CDR2 SNEGSKA (reference sequence). The CDR3 runs to 15 residues. This clone came up once. Measured with immunoSEQ multiplex PCR; TCRdb has only the in-frame clones, and not every one. The table includes about 120,000 clones, 75% to 90% detected once. Sequenced: peripheral blood. The TCR was taken from a man aged 55 to 70 with COVID-19, enrolled during active disease. V gene TRBV20-1 combines with J gene TRBJ2-3; no reliable D call. Here the CDR3 reads CSASRRGTSTDTQYF. DNA for the CDR3: TGCAGTGCTAGTCGGCGCGGTACTAGCACAGATACGCAGTATTTT.